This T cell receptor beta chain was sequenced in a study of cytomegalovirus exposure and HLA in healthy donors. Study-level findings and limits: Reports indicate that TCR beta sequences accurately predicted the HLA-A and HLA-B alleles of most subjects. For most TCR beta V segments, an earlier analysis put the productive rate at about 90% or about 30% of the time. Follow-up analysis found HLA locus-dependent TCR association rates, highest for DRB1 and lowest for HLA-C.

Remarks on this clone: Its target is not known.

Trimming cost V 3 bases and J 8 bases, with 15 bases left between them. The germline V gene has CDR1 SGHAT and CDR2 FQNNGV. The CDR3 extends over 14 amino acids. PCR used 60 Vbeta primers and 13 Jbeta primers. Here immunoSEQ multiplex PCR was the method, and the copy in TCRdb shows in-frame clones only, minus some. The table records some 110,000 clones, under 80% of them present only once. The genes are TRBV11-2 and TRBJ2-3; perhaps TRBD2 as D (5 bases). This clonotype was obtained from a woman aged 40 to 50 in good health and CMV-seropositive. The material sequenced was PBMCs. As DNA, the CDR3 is TGTGCCAGCAGCTTGATCCGGGGTAGGGCTACGCAGTATTTT. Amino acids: CASSLIRGRATQYF.